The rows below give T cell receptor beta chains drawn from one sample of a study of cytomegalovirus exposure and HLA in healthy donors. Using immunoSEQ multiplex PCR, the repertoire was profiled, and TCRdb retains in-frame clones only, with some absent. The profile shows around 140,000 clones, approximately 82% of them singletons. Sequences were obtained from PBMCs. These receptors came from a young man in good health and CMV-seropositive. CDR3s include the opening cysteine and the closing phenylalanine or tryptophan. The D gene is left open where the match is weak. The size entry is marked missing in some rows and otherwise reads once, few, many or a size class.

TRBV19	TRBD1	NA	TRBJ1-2	TGTGCCAGTAGTACCCCGACAGGGGGCCCATCAAACTATGGCTACACCTTC	CASSTPTGGPSNYGYTF
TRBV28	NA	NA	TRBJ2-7	TGTGCCAGCACCGAGGTAGGGACGGCGGGGGAGCAGTACTTC	CASTEVGTAGEQYF
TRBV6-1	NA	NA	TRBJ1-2	TGTGCCAGCAGTGACAGGGCCAACTATGGCTACACCTTC	CASSDRANYGYTF
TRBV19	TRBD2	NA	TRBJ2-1	TGTGCCAGCAGCTACTGGATAGCGGGAGTGGACAATGAGCAGTTCTTC	CASSYWIAGVDNEQFF
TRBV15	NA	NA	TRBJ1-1	TGTGCCACCAGCAGTAAGGAGGTACCGAACACTGAAGCTTTCTTT	CATSSKEVPNTEAFF
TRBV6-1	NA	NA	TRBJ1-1	TGTGCCAGCAGTGAACGGGGGGCAAACACTGAAGCTTTCTTT	CASSERGANTEAFF
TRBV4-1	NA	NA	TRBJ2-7	TGCGCCAGCAGCCGGGACTCCCGAGCCCCTTACGAGCAGTACTTC	CASSRDSRAPYEQYF
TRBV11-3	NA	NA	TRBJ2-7	TGTGCCAGCAGCTTAGTTGGTCCCGCAGGGGAGATCGGCGAGCAGTACTTC	CASSLVGPAGEIGEQYF
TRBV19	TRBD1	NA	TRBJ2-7	TGTGCCAGTAGTATGACAGGGGCTATCCTCCTGCAGTACTTC	CASSMTGAILLQYF
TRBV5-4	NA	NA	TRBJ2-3	TGTGCCAGCAGCCCTCCAAACCCGACTAGTTTCCATACAGATACGCAGTATTTT	CASSPPNPTSFHTDTQYF
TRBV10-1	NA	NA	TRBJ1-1	TGCGCCAGCAGTGCCGGGGGGAACACTGAAGCTTTCTTT	CASSAGGNTEAFF
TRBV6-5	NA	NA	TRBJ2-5	TGTGCCAGCAGTTACAGTGGGCTTTCCCAAGAGACCCAGTACTTC	CASSYSGLSQETQYF
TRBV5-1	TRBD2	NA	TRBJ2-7	TGCGCCAGCAGCTTCAGCGGGGCCGTACACGAGCAGTACTTC	CASSFSGAVHEQYF
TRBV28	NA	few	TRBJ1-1	TGTGCCAGCAGCCTAGGGGGGAACACTGAAGCTTTCTTT	CASSLGGNTEAFF
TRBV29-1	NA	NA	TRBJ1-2	TGCAGCGTTGTCGGGGTTAGCTATGGCTACACCTTC	CSVVGVSYGYTF
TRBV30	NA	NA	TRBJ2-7	TGTGCCTGGAGTCGCTCGAGTCTGGTCCCCGTGCACGGCCCTGACTACGAGCAGTACTTC	CAWSRSSLVPVHGPDYEQYF
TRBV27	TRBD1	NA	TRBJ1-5	TGTGCCAGCAGTTTGGGATCTGGACAGGGGTGGACTCAGCCCCAGCATTTT	CASSLGSGQGWTQPQHF
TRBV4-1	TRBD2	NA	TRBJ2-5	TGCGCCAGCAGCCAAGAGGGACTAGCGGGAGCGGGGGAGACCCAGTACTTC	CASSQEGLAGAGETQYF
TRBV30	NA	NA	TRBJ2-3	TGTGCCTGGAGTGGTCAATGGCCCTTACCCAATACGCAGTATTTT	CAWSGQWPLPNTQYF
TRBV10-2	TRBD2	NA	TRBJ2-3	TGCGCCAGCAGTGACTCGAAACCCGGTCCCGCGGGAGGGCGGGCAGATACGCAGTATTTT	CASSDSKPGPAGGRADTQYF
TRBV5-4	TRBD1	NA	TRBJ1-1	TGTGCCAGCCGACAGGGGAACACTGAAGCTTTCTTT	CASRQGNTEAFF
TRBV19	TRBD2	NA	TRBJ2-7	TGTGCCAGTACCCCCGGGACTAGCGACTCCTACGAGCAGTACTTC	CASTPGTSDSYEQYF
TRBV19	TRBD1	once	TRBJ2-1	TGTGCCAGTAGTTCAAGACAGGGAGACGAGCAGTTCTTC	CASSSRQGDEQFF
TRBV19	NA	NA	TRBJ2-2	TGTGCCAGTAGTATAATCACGAACACCGGGGAGCTGTTTTTT	CASSIITNTGELFF
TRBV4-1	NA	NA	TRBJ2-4	TGCGCCAGCAGCCAAGGACAGGACCTAGGTGTTTTAGCCAAAAACATTCAGTACTTC	CASSQGQDLGVLAKNIQYF
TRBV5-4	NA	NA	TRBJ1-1	TGTGCCAGCAGCTCGGGACAGAACACTGAAGCTTTCTTT	CASSSGQNTEAFF
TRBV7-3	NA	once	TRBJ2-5	TGTGCCAGCAGCTTAGGGCAGATTGAGACCCAGTACTTC	CASSLGQIETQYF
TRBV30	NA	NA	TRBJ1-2	TGTGCCTGGGCGACAGATTCTTATGGCTACACCTTC	CAWATDSYGYTF
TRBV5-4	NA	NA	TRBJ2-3	TGTGCCACCGAAAGGGGGGGACACAACACAGATACGCAGTATTTT	CATERGGHNTDTQYF
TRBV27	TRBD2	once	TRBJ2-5	TGTGCCAGCAGTTTAAGCGGGAGGGCTGGCGAGACCCAGTACTTC	CASSLSGRAGETQYF
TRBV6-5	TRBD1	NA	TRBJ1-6	TGTGCCAGCAGAAAGGGGACAGCAGTTAATTCACCCCTCCACTTT	CASRKGTAVNSPLHF
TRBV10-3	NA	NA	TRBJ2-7	TGTGCCATCAGTGAGACCCTAGCGTCCTACGAGCAGTACTTC	CAISETLASYEQYF
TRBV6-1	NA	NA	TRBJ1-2	TGTGCCAGCAGTGTTGAGCTAACTAACTATGGCTACACCTTC	CASSVELTNYGYTF
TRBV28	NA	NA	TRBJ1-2	TGTGCCAGCAGCCCTTCGGGTTTCTTAAATGGCTACACCTTC	CASSPSGFLNGYTF
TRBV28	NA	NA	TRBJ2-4	TGTGCCAGCAGTCCCGGGGGTAGCAAAAACATTCAGTACTTC	CASSPGGSKNIQYF
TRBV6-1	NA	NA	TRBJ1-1	TGTGCCAGCAGTCCCATTCGAAAGGGGACTGAAGCTTTCTTT	CASSPIRKGTEAFF
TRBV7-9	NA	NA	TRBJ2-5	TGTGCCAGCAGCGGACGGACAGCCCAAGAGACCCAGTACTTC	CASSGRTAQETQYF
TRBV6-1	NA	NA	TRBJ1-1	TGTGCCAGCAGTGCAGATGGCAGGGAGGGTTTCTTT	CASSADGREGFF
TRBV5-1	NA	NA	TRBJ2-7	TGCGCCAGCAGCCTGGGGGGACAGCACTACGAGCAGTACTTC	CASSLGGQHYEQYF
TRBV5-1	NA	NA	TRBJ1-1	TGCGCCAGCAGCATAGACAGTTACGGTGAAGCTTTCTTT	CASSIDSYGEAFF
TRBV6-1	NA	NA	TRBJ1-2	TGTGCCAGCAGGGATGGACAGTCTAACTATGGCTACACCTTC	CASRDGQSNYGYTF
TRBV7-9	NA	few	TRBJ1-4	TGTGCCAGCAGCATCCCCGACTTTGGCGAGGTAAAACTGTTTTTT	CASSIPDFGEVKLFF
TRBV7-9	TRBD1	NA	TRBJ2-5	TGTGCCAGCAGCTCCCTGGGGGACAGGCAAGAGACCCAGTACTTC	CASSSLGDRQETQYF
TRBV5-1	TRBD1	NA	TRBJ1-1	TGCGCCAGCAGCCTTGTAACGGGACAGGGTAAAGCTTTCTTT	CASSLVTGQGKAFF
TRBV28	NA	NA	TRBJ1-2	TGTGCCAGCAGTTTTCAGTTGGGCTACACCTTC	CASSFQLGYTF
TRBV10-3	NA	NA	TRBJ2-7	TGTGCCATCAGTGAGTCAAATCTATCGGGTGGCAACGAGCAGTACTTC	CAISESNLSGGNEQYF
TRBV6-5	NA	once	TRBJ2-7	TGTGCCAGCAGTTACGGTCGGCAGGGAAAGAACGAGCAGTACTTC	CASSYGRQGKNEQYF
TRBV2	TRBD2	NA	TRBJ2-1	TGTGCCAGCAGTCGGACTAGCGGGAAGTCTTACAATGAGCAGTTCTTC	CASSRTSGKSYNEQFF
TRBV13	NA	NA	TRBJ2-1	TGTGCCAGCAGCTTACGATTGGCTGAGCAGTTCTTC	CASSLRLAEQFF
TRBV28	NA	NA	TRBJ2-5	TGTGCCAGCAGTTGGGACGAGGGGGGGACGGAGACCCAGTACTTC	CASSWDEGGTETQYF
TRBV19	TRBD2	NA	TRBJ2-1	TGTGCCAGTAGTAACTACGGGACTAGCGGGAACAATGAGCAGTTCTTC	CASSNYGTSGNNEQFF
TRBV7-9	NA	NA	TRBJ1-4	TGTTCCAGCAGCTTAGCGGGGGAGGAACTGTTTTTT	CSSSLAGEELFF
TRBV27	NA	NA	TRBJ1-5	TGTGCCAGCAGCCCTGACAGCCGCAATCAGCCCCAGCATTTT	CASSPDSRNQPQHF
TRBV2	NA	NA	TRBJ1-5	TGTGCCAGCAGTGAACAGGGAGGGGGCAATCAGCCCCAGCATTTT	CASSEQGGGNQPQHF
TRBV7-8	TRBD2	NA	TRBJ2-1	TGTGCCAGCAGCTTGGTGACTAGCTCGGGGAATGAGCAGTTCTTC	CASSLVTSSGNEQFF
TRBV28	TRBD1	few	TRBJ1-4	TGTGCCAGCAGTTTTCCGGGACAGAGCTATACTAATGAAAAACTGTTTTTT	CASSFPGQSYTNEKLFF